The present TCR beta chain was sequenced within a study of OX40 agonist ivuxolimab in advanced cancers. The method was immunoSEQ multiplex PCR; TCRdb's version includes in-frame clones alone and lacks a portion of them. The sample contains about 54,000 clones, 75% to 90% of which appear only once. CDR3 length: 18 residues. V was clipped by 4 bases and J by 2 bases; unmatched bases: 10. CDR1 and CDR2 (germline): ENHRY, SYGVKD. This receptor was identified in an adult with an advanced solid tumor such as melanoma, head and neck, liver or kidney cancer. V is TRBV10-3 and J is TRBJ2-3; 12 nucleotides align to TRBD1. The sample here was CD4+ or CD8+ T cells sorted from blood, taken in a trial of the OX40 agonist ivuxolimab. CDR3 protein: CAISAGTGGAFNTDTQYF. The CDR3 nucleotides are TGTGCCATCAGTGCCGGGACAGGGGGCGCCTTCAACACAGATACGCAGTATTTT.